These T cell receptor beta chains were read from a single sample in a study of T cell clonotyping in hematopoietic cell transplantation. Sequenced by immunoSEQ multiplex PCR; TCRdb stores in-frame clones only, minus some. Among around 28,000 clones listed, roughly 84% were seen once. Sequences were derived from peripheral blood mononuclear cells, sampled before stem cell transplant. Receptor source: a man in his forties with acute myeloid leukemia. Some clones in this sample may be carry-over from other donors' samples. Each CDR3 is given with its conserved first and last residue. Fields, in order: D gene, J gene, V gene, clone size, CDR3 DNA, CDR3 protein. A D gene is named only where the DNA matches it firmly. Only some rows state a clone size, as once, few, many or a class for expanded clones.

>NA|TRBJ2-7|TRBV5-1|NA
TGCGCCAGCAGCTTGGACACCTACGAGCAGTACTTC
CASSLDTYEQYF
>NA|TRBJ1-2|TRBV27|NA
TGTGCCAGCAGACCGGGACAAGGCTATGGCTACACCTTC
CASRPGQGYGYTF
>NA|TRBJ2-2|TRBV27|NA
TGTGCCAGCTCGAGAGCTGGCTTAAACACCGGGGAGCTGTTTTTT
CASSRAGLNTGELFF
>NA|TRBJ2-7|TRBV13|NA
TGTGCCAGCAGCTCAGGGCCTTTTAGCTCCTACGAGCAGTACTTC
CASSSGPFSSYEQYF
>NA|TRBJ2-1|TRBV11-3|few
TGTGCCAGCAGCTCAGCAGTGAGCTCCTACAATGAGCAGTTCTTC
CASSSAVSSYNEQFF
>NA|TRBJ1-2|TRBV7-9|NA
TGTGCCAGCAGCTTAGTGGTCGGACCTAACTATGGCTACACCTTC
CASSLVVGPNYGYTF
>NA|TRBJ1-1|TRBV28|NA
TGTGCCAGCAGAACAGGGTCCGCGAACACTGAAGCTTTCTTT
CASRTGSANTEAFF
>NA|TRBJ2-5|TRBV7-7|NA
TGTGCTAGCAGCTTAGTGGGTCAGGAGACCCAGTACTTC
CASSLVGQETQYF
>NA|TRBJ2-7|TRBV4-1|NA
TGCGCCAGCAGCCAAGATCCGGGGTCCTACGAGCAGTACTTC
CASSQDPGSYEQYF
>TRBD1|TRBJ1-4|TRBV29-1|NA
TGCAGCGTTGGACAGGGGGATGAAAAACTGTTTTTT
CSVGQGDEKLFF
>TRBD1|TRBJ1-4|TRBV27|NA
TGTGCCAGCAGTGCTAGGACAGGACCCTTTAATGAAAAACTGTTTTTT
CASSARTGPFNEKLFF
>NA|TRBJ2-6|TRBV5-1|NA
TGCGCCAGCAGCTTGTTTGGGGAGACTGGGGCCAACGTCCTGACTTTC
CASSLFGETGANVLTF
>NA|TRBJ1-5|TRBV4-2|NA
TGTGCCAGCAGCCAAGTTTTGGGGATTGCCAATCAGCCCCAGCATTTT
CASSQVLGIANQPQHF
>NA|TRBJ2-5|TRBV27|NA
TGTGCCAGCAGTTTAGACAGGTCAGGAGAGACCCAGTACTTC
CASSLDRSGETQYF
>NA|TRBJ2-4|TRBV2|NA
TGTGCCAGCAGTGAAGCGCTTCAAGGATTAGGAAACATTCAGTACTTC
CASSEALQGLGNIQYF
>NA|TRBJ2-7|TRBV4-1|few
TGCGCCAGCAGCCATAATACAGGGCTCGGCGAGCAGTACTTC
CASSHNTGLGEQYF
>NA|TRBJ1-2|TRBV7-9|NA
TGTGCCAGCAGCTTAGAGGCAGGCTCCTATGGCTACACCTTC
CASSLEAGSYGYTF
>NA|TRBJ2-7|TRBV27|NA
TGTGCCAGCACCAAGACCGGAGGCGACGAGCAGTACTTC
CASTKTGGDEQYF
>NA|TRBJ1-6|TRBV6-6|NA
TGTGCCATGCGGTGGTTTCCCAAATCACCCCTCCACTTT
CAMRWFPKSPLHF
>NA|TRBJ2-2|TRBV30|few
TGTGCCTGGAGTGGGACCAGTACCGGGGAGCTGTTTTTT
CAWSGTSTGELFF
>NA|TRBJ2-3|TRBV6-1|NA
TGTGCCAGCCGGGGGAGCACAGATACGCAGTATTTT
CASRGSTDTQYF
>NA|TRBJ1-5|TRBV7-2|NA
TGTGCCAGCAGCTTAGGGTGGGGGGGGCTTCAGCCCCAGCATTTT
CASSLGWGGLQPQHF
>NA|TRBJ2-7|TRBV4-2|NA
TGTGCCAGCAGCCAAGTGGAATCCTACGAGCAGTACTTC
CASSQVESYEQYF
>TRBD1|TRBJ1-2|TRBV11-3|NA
TGTGCCAGCAGCTTAGATAGCAGGGGGCTGAGTGGCTACACCTTC
CASSLDSRGLSGYTF
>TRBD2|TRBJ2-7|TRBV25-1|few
TGTGCCAGCAGTGAATCAGGGACTAGCGGGAGGTGGCTGTACGAGCAGTACTTC
CASSESGTSGRWLYEQYF
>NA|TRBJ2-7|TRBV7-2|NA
TGTGCCAGCAGCGTCTCCTACGAGCAGTACTTC
CASSVSYEQYF
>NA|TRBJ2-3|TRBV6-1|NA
TGTGCCAGCAAAGGACAGACCTGGAGCACAGATACGCAGTATTTT
CASKGQTWSTDTQYF
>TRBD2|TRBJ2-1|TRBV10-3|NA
TGTGCCATCAGTGAGTCGCTAGCGGGGTCAAGCTCCTACAATGAGCAGTTCTTC
CAISESLAGSSSYNEQFF
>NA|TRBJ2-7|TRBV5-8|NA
TGTGCCAGCAGCTTGGTTGTCTCCTACGAGCAGTACTTC
CASSLVVSYEQYF